This TCR beta chain was captured in a study of T-cell memory formation after mild COVID-19. As for the study in general: Clusters were largely donor specific.

This clonotype was seen more than once but under ten times. Its specificity is not known. CDR3 length: 17 amino acids. Germline CDR1 reads SGHNT; CDR2 reads YYREEE (reference sequence). The V end lost 1 base, the J end lost 0 bases, and 16 bases lay between the germline ends. MiXCR, run by TCRdb on the 5' RACE reads, gives a single entry per CDR3 protein. This table holds approximately 290,000 distinct CDR3 sequences, 15% to 20% found once. Study-wide findings and caveats: Certain responding clones were present in pre-infection memory, suggesting participation of cross-reactive memory.

The sequenced sample consisted of PBMCs or a T cell subset sorted from them (not recorded which). The TCR originated in a man aged 18 to 30 who had mild COVID-19 (a few samples of this study predate the infection). Cell type and time point are not known. The V and J genes are TRBV5-4 and TRBJ1-1; no reliable D call. This CDR3 is CASSLQTWAAVNTEAFF. The CDR3 DNA reads as TGTGCCAGCAGCTTGCAGACGTGGGCGGCGGTGAACACTGAAGCTTTCTTT.